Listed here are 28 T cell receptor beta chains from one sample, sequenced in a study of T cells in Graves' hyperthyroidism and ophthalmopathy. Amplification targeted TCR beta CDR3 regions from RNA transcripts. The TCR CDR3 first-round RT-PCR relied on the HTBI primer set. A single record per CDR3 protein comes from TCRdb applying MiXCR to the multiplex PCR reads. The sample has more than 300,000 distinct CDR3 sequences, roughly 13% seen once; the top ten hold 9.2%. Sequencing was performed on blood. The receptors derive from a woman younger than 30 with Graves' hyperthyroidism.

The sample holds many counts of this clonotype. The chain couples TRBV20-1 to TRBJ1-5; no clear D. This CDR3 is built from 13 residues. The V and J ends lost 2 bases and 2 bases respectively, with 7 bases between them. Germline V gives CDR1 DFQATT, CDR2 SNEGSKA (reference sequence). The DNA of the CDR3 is TGCAGTGCTAGAACGGTTGGCAATCAGCCCCAGCATTTT. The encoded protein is CSARTVGNQPQHF.

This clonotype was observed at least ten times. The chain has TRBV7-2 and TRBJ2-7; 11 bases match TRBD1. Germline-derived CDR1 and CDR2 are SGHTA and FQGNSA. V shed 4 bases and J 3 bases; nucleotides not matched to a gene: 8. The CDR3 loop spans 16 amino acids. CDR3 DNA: TGTGCCAGCAGCTGGACAGGGGGCATATCTCTCTACGAGCAGTACTTC. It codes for CASSWTGGISLYEQYF.

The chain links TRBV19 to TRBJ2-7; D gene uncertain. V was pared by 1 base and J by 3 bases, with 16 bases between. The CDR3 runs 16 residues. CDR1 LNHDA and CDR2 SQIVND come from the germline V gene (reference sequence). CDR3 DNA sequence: TGTGCCAGTAGTATAGGTGACGGGCCCTGGAACTACGAGCAGTACTTC. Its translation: CASSIGDGPWNYEQYF.

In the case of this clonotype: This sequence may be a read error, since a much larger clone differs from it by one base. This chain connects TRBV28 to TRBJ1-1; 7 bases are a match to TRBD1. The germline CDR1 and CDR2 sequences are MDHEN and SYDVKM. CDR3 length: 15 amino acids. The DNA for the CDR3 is TGTGCCGGCAGTTTAAGGGGGACAGCGAACACTGAAGCTCTCTTT. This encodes CAGSLRGTANTEALF.

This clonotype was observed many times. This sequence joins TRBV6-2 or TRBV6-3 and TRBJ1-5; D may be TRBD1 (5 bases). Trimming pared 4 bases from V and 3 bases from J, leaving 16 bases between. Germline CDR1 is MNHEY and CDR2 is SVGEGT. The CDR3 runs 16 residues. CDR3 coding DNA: TGTGCCAGCAGTTTAGGTGCTACAGGCCTCAATCAGCCCCAGCATTTT. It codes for CASSLGATGLNQPQHF.

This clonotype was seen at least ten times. The CDR3 loop is CASSASGQGYNEQFF. The CDR3 region has the DNA TGTGCCAGCAGCGCCTCGGGACAGGGGTATAATGAGCAGTTCTTC. This chain joins TRBV7-2 and TRBJ2-1, with 10 bases lining up with TRBD1. V was clipped by 5 bases and J by 7 bases; unmatched bases: 8. Per the germline V gene, CDR1 is SGHTA and CDR2 is FQGNSA. This CDR3 spans 15 amino acids.

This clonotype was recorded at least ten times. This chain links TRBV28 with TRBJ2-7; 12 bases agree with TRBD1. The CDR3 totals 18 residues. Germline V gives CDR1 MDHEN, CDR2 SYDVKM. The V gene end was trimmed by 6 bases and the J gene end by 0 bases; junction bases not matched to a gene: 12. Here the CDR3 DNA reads TGTGCCAGCAGGACCGGGACAGGGGGCAGTAAGAGCTCCTACGAGCAGTACTTC. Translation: CASRTGTGGSKSSYEQYF.

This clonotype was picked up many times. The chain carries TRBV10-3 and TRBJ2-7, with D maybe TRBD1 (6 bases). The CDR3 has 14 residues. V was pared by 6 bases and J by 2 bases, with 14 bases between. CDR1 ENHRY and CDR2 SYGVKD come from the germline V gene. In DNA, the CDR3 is TGTGCCATCAGCCCCGGGACAAACCCCTACGAGCAGTACTTC. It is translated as CAISPGTNPYEQYF.

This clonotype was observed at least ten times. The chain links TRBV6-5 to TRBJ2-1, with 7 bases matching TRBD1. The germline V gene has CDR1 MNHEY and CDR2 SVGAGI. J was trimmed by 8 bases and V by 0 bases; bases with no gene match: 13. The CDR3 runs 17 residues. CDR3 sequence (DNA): TGTGCCAGCAGTTACTCCATAGGGCGAATTACAGGGGATGAGCAGTTCTTC. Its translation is CASSYSIGRITGDEQFF.

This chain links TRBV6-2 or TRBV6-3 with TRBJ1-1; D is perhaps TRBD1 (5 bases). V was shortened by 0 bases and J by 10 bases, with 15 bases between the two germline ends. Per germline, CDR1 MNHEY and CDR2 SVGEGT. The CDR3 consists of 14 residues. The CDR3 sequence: CASSYSGQKNGAFF. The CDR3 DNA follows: TGTGCCAGCAGTTACTCGGGGCAGAAGAATGGAGCTTTCTTT.

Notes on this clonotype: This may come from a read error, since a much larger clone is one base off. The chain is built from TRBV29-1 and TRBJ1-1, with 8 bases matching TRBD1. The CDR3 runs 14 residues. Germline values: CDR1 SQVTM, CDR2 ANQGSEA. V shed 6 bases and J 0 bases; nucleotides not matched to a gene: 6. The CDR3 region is CSVAGQVMNTEAFF. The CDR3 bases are TGCAGCGTGGCGGGACAGGTAATGAACACTGAAGCTTTCTTT.

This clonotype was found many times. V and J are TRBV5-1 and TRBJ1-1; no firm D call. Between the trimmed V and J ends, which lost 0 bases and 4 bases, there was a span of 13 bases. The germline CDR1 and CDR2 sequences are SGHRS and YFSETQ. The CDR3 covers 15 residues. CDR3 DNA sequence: TGCGCCAGCAGCTTGGCCGACTCTATTGTCACTGAAGCTTTCTTT. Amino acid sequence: CASSLADSIVTEAFF.

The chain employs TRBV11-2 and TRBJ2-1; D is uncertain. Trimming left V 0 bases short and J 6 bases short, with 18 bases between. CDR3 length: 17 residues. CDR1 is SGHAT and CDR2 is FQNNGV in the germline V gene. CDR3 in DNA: TGTGCCAGCAGCTTAGAGGCACTCTCCGGGTATGTCAATGAGCAGTTCTTC. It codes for CASSLEALSGYVNEQFF. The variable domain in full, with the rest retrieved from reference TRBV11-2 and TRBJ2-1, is EAGVAQSPRYKIIEKRQSVAFWCNPISGHATLYWYQQILGQGPKLLIQFQNNGVVDDSQLPKDRFSAERLKGVDSTLKIQPAKLEDSAVYLCASSLEALSGYVNEQFFGPGTRLTVL.

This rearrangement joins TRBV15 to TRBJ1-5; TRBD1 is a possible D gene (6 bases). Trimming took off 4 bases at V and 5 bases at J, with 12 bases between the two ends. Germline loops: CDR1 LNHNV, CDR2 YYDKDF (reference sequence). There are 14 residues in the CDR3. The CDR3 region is CATSTGVGDQPQHF. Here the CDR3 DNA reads TGTGCCACCAGCACAGGGGTTGGGGATCAGCCCCAGCATTTT.

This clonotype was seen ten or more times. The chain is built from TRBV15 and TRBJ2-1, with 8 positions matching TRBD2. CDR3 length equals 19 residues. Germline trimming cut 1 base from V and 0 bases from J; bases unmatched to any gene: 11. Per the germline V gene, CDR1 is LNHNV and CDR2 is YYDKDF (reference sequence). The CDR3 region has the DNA TGTGCCACCAGCAGAGCGGGAGCGGGAGCGCATGGCTCCTACAATGAGCAGTTCTTC. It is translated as CATSRAGAGAHGSYNEQFF.

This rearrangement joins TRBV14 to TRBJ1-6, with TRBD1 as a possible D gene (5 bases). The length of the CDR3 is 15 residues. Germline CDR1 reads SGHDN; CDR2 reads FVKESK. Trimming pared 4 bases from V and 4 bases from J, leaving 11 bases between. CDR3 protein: CASSPPGTYNSPLHF. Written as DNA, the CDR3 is TGTGCCAGCAGCCCACCCGGGACTTATAATTCACCCCTCCACTTT.

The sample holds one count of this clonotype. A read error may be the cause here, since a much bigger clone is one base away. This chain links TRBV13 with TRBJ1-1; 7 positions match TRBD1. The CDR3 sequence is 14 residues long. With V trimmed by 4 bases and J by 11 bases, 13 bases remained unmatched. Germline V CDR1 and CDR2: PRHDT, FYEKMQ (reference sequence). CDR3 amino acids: CASSSPKGTAGAFF. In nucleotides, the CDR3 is TGTGCCAGCAGCTCCCCAAAAGGGACAGCTGGGGCTTTCTTT.

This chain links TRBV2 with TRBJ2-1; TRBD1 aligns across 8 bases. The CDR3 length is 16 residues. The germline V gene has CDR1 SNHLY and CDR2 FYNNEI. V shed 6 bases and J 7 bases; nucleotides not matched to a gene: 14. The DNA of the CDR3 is TGTGCCAGCAGGAGGGGGCCAGGGGGCGCTGGGAATGAGCAGTTCTTC. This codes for CASRRGPGGAGNEQFF.

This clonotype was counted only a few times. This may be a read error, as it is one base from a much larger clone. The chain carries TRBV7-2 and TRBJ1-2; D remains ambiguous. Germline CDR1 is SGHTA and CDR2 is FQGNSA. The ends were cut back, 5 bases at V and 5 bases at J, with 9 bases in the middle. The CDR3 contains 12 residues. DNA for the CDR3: TGTGCCAGCAGCATTCCCCATTATGGCTACACCTTC. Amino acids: CASSIPHYGYTF.

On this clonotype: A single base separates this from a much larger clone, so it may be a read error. CDR3 amino acids: CASSGRGGETQYF. The CDR3 nucleotides are TGTGCCAGCAGTGGCAGGGGGGGAGAGACCCAGTACTTC. The V gene is TRBV27, the J gene TRBJ2-5; D tentatively reads TRBD1 or TRBD2 (7 bases each). Trimming removed 5 bases from V and 4 bases from J, with 11 bases in between. Germline V gene sequence: CDR1 MNHEY, CDR2 SMNVEV (reference sequence). This CDR3 comprises 13 residues.

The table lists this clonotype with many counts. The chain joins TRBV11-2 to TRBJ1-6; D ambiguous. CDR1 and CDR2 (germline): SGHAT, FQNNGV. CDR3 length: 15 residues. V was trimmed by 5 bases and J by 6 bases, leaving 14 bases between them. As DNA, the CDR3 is TGTGCCAGCAGCAAAACCGGCGGAGGTAATTCACCCCTCCACTTT. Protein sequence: CASSKTGGGNSPLHF. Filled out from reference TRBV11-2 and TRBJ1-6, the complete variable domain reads EAGVAQSPRYKIIEKRQSVAFWCNPISGHATLYWYQQILGQGPKLLIQFQNNGVVDDSQLPKDRFSAERLKGVDSTLKIQPAKLEDSAVYLCASSKTGGGNSPLHFGNGTRLTVT.

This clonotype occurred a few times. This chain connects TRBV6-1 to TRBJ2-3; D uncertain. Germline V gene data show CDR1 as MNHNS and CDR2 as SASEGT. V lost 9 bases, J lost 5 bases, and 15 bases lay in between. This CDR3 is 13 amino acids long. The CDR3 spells CASRLGLVDTQYF. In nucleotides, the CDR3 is TGTGCCAGTAGACTCGGGTTGGTAGATACGCAGTATTTT.

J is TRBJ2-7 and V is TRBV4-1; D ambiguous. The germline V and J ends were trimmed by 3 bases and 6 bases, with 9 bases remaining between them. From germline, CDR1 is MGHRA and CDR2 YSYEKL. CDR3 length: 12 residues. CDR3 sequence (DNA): TGCGCCAGCAGCCAGCTCCTCGGCGAGCAGTACTTC. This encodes CASSQLLGEQYF.

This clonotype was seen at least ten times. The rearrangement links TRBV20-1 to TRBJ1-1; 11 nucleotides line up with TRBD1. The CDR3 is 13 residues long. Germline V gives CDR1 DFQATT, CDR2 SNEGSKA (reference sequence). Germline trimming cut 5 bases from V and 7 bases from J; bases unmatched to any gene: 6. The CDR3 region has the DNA TGCAGTGCTGTGGGACAGGGGGTGTTTGAAGCTTTCTTT. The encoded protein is CSAVGQGVFEAFF.

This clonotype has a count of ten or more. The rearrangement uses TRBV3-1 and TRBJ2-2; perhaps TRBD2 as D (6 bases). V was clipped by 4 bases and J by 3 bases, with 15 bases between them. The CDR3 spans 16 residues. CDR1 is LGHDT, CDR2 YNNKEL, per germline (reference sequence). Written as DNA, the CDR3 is TGTGCCAGCAGCCGCACTAGCCTCGGAGACACCGGGGAGCTGTTTTTT. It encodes CASSRTSLGDTGELFF.

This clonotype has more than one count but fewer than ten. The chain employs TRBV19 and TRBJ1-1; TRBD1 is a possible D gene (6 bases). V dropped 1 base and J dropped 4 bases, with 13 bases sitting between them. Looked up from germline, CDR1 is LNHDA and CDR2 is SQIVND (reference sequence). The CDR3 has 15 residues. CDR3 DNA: TGTGCCAGTAGTATAGTTCGGGGGGCTGGCACTGAAGCTTTCTTT. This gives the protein CASSIVRGAGTEAFF.

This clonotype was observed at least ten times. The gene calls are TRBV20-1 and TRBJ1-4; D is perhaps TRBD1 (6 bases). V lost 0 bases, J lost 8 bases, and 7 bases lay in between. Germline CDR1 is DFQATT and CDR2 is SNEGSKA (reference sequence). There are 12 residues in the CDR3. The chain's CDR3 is CSARDTGEKLFF. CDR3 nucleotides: TGCAGTGCTAGAGATACAGGGGAAAAACTGTTTTTT.

For the CDR3, the DNA is TGCAGTGCTAGGGCGGGAGGGCCTACTAGCACAGATACGCAGTATTTT. This gives the protein CSARAGGPTSTDTQYF. The chain combines TRBV20-1 with TRBJ2-3, with TRBD2 identical over 9 bases. CDR3 length: 16 amino acids. V lost 3 bases to trimming and J lost 0 bases; unmatched junction nucleotides: 7. Germline lookup yields CDR1 DFQATT and CDR2 SNEGSKA (reference sequence).